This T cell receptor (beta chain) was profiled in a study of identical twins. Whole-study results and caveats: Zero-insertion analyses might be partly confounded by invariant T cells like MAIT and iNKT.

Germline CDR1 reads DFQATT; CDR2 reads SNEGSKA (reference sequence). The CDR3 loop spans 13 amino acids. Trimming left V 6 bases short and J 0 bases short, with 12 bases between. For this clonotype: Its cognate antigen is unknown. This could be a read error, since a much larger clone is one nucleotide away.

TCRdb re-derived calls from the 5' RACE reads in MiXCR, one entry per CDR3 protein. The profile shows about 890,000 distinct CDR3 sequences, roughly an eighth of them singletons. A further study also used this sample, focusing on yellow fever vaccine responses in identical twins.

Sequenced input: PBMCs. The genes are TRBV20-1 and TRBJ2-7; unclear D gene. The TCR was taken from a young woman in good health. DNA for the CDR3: TGCAGTGCCGCTAGTGCCAGCTCCTACGAGCAGTACTTC. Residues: CSAASASSYEQYF.